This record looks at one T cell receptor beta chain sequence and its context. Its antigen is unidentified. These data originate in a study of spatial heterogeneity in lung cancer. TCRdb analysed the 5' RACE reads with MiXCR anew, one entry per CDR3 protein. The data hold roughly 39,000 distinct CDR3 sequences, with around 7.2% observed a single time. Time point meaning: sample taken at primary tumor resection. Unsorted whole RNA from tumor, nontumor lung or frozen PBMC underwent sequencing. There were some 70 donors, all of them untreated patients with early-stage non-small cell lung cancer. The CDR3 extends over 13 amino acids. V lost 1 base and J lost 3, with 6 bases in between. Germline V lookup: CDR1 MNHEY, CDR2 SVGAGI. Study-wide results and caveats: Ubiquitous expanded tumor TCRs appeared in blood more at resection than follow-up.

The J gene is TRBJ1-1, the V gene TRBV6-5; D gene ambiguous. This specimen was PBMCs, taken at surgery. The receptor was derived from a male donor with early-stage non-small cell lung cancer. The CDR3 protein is CASSYLRYTEAFF. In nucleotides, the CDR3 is TGTGCCAGCAGTTACTTGAGATACACTGAAGCTTTCTTT.